A few counts support the clone carrying this T cell receptor beta chain. The data derive from a study of T cells in Graves' hyperthyroidism and ophthalmopathy. The TCR beta CDR3 regions underwent amplification using RNA transcripts as the source. Primed by the HTBI set, a first-round RT-PCR was run on the TCR CDR3. TCRdb ran MiXCR on the multiplex PCR reads and lists one entry per CDR3 protein. The sample consists of about 570,000 distinct CDR3 sequences, 12% to 15% of them appearing once. The CDR3 extends over 13 amino acids. Germline assignment: CDR1 MDHEN and CDR2 SYDVKM. The V gene end was trimmed by 5 bases and the J gene end by 18 bases; junction bases not matched to a gene: 13.

V gene TRBV28 combines with J gene TRBJ1-6; 7 bases align to TRBD1. The sequence came from a middle-aged woman with Graves' hyperthyroidism. The sample was blood. CDR3 in DNA: TGTGCCAGCAGTCCCCAACGACAGGGTTCTACCCACTTT. Translated: CASSPQRQGSTHF. The variable domain in full, with the rest retrieved from reference TRBV28 and TRBJ1-6, is DVKVTQSSRYLVKRTGEKVFLECVQDMDHENMFWYRQDPGLGLRLIYFSYDVKMKEKGDIPEGYSVSREKKERFSLILESASTNQTSMYLCASSPQRQGSTHFGNGTRLTVT.